This T cell receptor beta chain was recovered during a study of T-cell memory formation after mild COVID-19. TCRdb used MiXCR to reprocess the 5' RACE reads, holding one entry per CDR3 protein. The sample has 390,000 or so distinct CDR3 sequences; around a sixth are singletons. The V and J ends lost 4 bases and 3 bases respectively, with 9 bases between them. Germline V gene lookup returns CDR1 SQVTM and CDR2 ANQGSEA. CDR3 length equals 12 residues. This clonotype showed up many times. This chain joins TRBV29-1 and TRBJ2-5; D is undetermined. The specimen was PBMCs or a T cell subset sorted from them (not recorded which). The TCR was taken from a man younger than 35 who had mild COVID-19 (a few samples of this study predate the infection). Cell type and time point are not known. The CDR3 is CSVVSSKETQYF. The CDR3 DNA is TGCAGCGTTGTATCCAGCAAAGAGACCCAGTACTTC.